Presented here are 8 T cell receptor beta chains from one specimen sequenced in a study of T cells in Graves' hyperthyroidism and ophthalmopathy. From RNA transcripts, TCR beta CDR3 regions were amplified. During a first-round RT-PCR of the TCR CDR3, the HTBI primer set was used. TCRdb reprocessed the multiplex PCR reads with MiXCR, giving one entry per CDR3 protein. The repertoire holds roughly 160,000 distinct CDR3 sequences, with about 9.4% as singletons. Material: blood. The receptors derive from a woman under 30 with Graves' hyperthyroidism that later progressed to Graves' ophthalmopathy.

This clonotype occurred many times. The genes are TRBV28 and TRBJ2-7; the match to TRBD1 covers 7 bases. Trimming removed 7 bases from V and 2 bases from J; junction bases left unmatched: 8. This CDR3 comprises 14 residues. Germline loops: CDR1 MDHEN, CDR2 SYDVKM. CDR3 sequence: CASMQPGQAYEQYF. The CDR3 coding sequence is TGTGCCAGCATGCAACCCGGACAGGCCTACGAGCAGTACTTC.

The chain joins TRBV9 to TRBJ2-2; 7 bases are shared with TRBD2. The CDR3 contains 17 residues. Germline loops: CDR1 SGDLS, CDR2 YYNGEE. V lost 0 bases to trimming and J lost 1 base; unmatched junction nucleotides: 6. CDR3 loop: CASSVGGRGRNTGELFF. CDR3 DNA sequence: TGTGCCAGCAGCGTAGGAGGGAGGGGACGGAACACCGGGGAGCTGTTTTTT.

In this sample, this clonotype turned up many times. This chain uses TRBV19 with TRBJ2-5, with TRBD1 matching 9 bases. The CDR3 consists of 15 residues. The ends lost 3 bases at V and 3 bases at J; junction bases unmatched: 5. Germline V CDR1 and CDR2: LNHDA, SQIVND (reference sequence). The CDR3 is CASSIRGQGEETQYF. The CDR3 bases are TGTGCCAGTAGTATTCGGGGACAGGGTGAAGAGACCCAGTACTTC.

This clonotype was seen many times. In nucleotides, the CDR3 is TGTGCCATCAGTGAGAGCAGCAGTATTGGAAACACCATATATTTT. Residues: CAISESSSIGNTIYF. The chain has TRBV10-3 and TRBJ1-3; D is unresolved. V shed 2 bases and J shed 3 bases, with 11 bases lying between them. Germline V lookup: CDR1 ENHRY, CDR2 SYGVKD. The CDR3 has 15 residues.

This clonotype was seen many times. A much larger clone differs from this one at a single base, so this may be a read error. The chain recombines TRBV29-1 with TRBJ1-1, with D tentatively TRBD1 (5 bases). The V end was cut by 4 bases, the J end by 0 bases, with 12 bases between. Germline CDR1 and CDR2: SQVTM and ANQGSEA. The CDR3 runs to 14 residues. The DNA for the CDR3 is TGCAGCGTTGGGGGCAGCACCATGAACACTGAAGCTTTCTTT. Amino acid sequence: CSVGGSTMNTEAFF. Together with reference TRBV29-1 and TRBJ1-1, the CDR3 gives the full variable domain: SAVISQKPSRDICQRGTSLTIQCQVDSQVTMMFWYRQQPGQSLTLIATANQGSEATYESGFVIDKFPISRPNLTFSTLTVSNMSPEDSSIYLCSVGGSTMNTEAFFGQGTRLTVV.

In this sample, this clonotype turned up many times. The V and J genes are TRBV15 and TRBJ1-4; D is unclear. The germline V gene encodes CDR1 LNHNV and CDR2 YYDKDF (reference sequence). Trimming cost V 0 bases and J 4 bases, with 12 bases left between them. The CDR3 totals 16 residues. The CDR3 sequence is CATSRDQRGINEKLFF. The CDR3 DNA follows: TGTGCCACCAGCAGAGATCAGAGAGGGATTAATGAAAAACTGTTTTTT.

This clonotype was picked up a small number of times. The chain couples TRBV10-2 to TRBJ1-5; TRBD1 agrees at 11 bases. The ends lost 6 bases at V and 7 bases at J; junction bases unmatched: 5. The germline V gene has CDR1 WSHSY and CDR2 SAAADI. This CDR3 region has 14 residues. CDR3 nucleotide sequence: TGCGCCAGCAGGGACAGGGGGCAAGGGCAGCCCCAGCATTTT. Translated, it gives CASRDRGQGQPQHF.

This clonotype was recorded at least ten times. The chain combines TRBV7-9 with TRBJ1-1; D possibly corresponds to TRBD1 (6 bases). Per germline, CDR1 SEHNR and CDR2 FQNEAQ (reference sequence). The CDR3 is 15 amino acids. The ends were cut back, 4 bases at V and 0 bases at J, with 12 bases in the middle. CDR3 DNA: TGTGCCAGCAGCTCCCGGGACATCCTGAACACTGAAGCTTTCTTT. Amino acid sequence: CASSSRDILNTEAFF.